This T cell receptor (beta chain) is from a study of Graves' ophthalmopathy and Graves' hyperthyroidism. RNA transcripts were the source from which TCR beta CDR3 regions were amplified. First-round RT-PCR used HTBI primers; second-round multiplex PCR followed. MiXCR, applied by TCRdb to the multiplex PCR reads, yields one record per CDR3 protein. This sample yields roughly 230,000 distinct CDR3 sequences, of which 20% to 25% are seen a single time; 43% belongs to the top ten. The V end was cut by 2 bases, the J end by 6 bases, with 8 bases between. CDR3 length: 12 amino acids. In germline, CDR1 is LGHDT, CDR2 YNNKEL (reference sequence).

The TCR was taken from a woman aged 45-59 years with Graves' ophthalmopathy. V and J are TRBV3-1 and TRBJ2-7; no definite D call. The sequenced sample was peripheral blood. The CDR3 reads CASSQLHAEQYF. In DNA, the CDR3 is TGTGCCAGCAGCCAACTACATGCCGAGCAGTACTTC.